Here is one T cell receptor beta chain with its context. The antigen remains undetermined. This entry belongs to a study of CD8 T cells in ankylosing spondylitis. General study results and limits: There was reportedly significant enrichment of clones that were disease-linked in matched ankylosing spondylitis synovial fluid. Several of the motif variants were reported before in synovial fluid and blood from reactive arthritis. Seemingly characteristic of ankylosing spondylitis blood was a TCR beta motif consisting of about 8 highly homologous variants. Relatively scarce in peripheral blood, disease-linked clones were CD8+.

Making the TCR beta libraries involved quantitative 5'-RACE with molecular barcodes. TCRdb reprocessed the 5' RACE reads with MiXCR, giving one entry per CDR3 protein. The top ten clones hold 0.51% of a sample with 700,000 to 1,000,000 distinct CDR3 sequences, about 11% of them seen once. The specimen was blood, either unsorted or a sorted T cell fraction (not recorded which). The TCR sequence derives from a male donor with ankylosing spondylitis.

This CDR3 is CASSPVSRTPSTDTQYF. The CDR3 region has the DNA TGTGCCAGCTCACCCGTTTCTCGGACACCCAGCACAGATACGCAGTATTTT. The chain is built from TRBV18 and TRBJ2-3; D may be TRBD1 (5 bases). CDR1 and CDR2 from the germline V gene are KGHSH and LQKENI. The CDR3 has 17 amino acids. V was trimmed by 3 bases and J by 0 bases, leaving 16 bases between them.